The following is a TCR beta chain sequence with its context. The data are from a study of blood T cell repertoires in COVID-19. Study background: PBMCs, B-cell-depleted T cells, or T cells provided the cDNA or gDNA that made up the material.

Per the authors' pipeline: The authors estimated nucleated cell counts from reference gene primer amplification. Clones were sequenced by immunoSEQ multiplex PCR, and TCRdb holds only the in-frame ones, with some missing. The V and J calls and clone size are taken from that table; D and trimming were inferred from the DNA. The sample consists of around 140,000 clones, around 81% of them appearing once. Looked up from germline, CDR1 is WSHSY and CDR2 is SAAADI. After removal of 2 bases from V and 1 base from J, the junction contained 3 bases not matched to a gene. This CDR3 is built from 15 residues. Sequenced material: peripheral blood. The TCR originated in a woman between 55 and 75 years old with active or convalescent COVID-19. The V and J genes are TRBV10-2 and TRBJ1-1, with 8 bases aligning to TRBD1. This CDR3 reads CASSEQQGGNTEAFF. The CDR3 nucleotides are TGCGCCAGCAGTGAGCAACAGGGGGGGAACACTGAAGCTTTCTTT.